This TCR beta chain is drawn from a study of T cell repertoires in cytomegalovirus infection. Study details: The authors relied on CMV epitopes, both recently identified HLA-C-restricted and well-studied HLA-B-restricted. Carrying CMV and the relevant HLA type showed in public TCR beta signatures.

On this clonotype: Its antigen remains unknown.

TCRdb called the reads again in MiXCR, with one record for every CDR3 protein. The top ten hold about 39% of the sample, which has 450,000 to 600,000 distinct CDR3 sequences, about 39% seen once. The CDR3 totals 13 residues. Germline V gene sequence: CDR1 MNHEY, CDR2 SVGAGI. Trimming took 7 bases from V and 8 from J, leaving 17 bases between them. Study-wide findings and caveats: Summed public TCR beta family frequency identified CMV carriers bearing the relevant HLA. In two of eight donors, the top clonotype was HLA-C-restricted CMV-specific.

The TCR sequence derives from a human donor in good health (CMV status not recorded). Some clones in this sample may be carry-over from other donors' samples. Sample: cultured PBMCs, taken from culture after CMV antigen stimulation. This chain links TRBV6-5 with TRBJ1-2; D is possibly TRBD1 (6 bases). CDR3 in amino acids: CASTQGGTRGYTF. The CDR3 DNA is TGTGCCAGCACTCAAGGGGGGACTAGGGGCTACACCTTC.